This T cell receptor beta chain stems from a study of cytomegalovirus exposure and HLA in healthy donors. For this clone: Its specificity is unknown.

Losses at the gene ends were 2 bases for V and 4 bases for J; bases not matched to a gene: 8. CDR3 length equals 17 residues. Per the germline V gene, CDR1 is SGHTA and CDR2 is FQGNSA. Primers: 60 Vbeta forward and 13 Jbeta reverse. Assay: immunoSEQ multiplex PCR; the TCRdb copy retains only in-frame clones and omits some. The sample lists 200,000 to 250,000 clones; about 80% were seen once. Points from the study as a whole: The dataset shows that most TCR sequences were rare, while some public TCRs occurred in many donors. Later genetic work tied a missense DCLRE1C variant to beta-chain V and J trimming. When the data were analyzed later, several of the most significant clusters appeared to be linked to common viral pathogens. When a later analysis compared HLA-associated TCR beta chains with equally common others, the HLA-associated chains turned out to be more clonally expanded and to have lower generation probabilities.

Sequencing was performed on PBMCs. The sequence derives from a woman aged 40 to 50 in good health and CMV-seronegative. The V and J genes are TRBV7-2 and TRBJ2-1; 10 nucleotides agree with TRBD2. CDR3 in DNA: TGTGCCAGCAGCTTAACCGCACTAGCGGGGACTTACAATGAGCAGTTCTTC. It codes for CASSLTALAGTYNEQFF.